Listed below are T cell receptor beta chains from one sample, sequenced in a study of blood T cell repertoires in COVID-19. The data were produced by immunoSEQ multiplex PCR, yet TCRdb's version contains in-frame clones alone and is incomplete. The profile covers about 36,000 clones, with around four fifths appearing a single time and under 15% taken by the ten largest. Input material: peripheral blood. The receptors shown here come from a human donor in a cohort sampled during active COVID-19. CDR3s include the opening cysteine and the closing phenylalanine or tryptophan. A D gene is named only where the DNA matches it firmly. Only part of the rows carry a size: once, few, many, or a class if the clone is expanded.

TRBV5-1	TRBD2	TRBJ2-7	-	TGCGCCAGCAGCACTAGCGGGGGGAACTCCTACGAGCAGTACTTC	CASSTSGGNSYEQYF
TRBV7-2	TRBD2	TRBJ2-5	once	TGTGCCAGCAGCTTAACTAGCGGGGGGGCCGGAGAGACCCAGTACTTC	CASSLTSGGAGETQYF
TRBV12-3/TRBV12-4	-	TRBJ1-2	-	TGTGCCAGCAGGCGGCAGGGGATTTATGGCTACACCTTC	CASRRQGIYGYTF
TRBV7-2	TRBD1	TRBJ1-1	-	TGTGCCAGCAGCTCGGGACAGGGGACCGAAGCTTTCTTT	CASSSGQGTEAFF
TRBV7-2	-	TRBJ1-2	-	TGTGCCAGCGGGGCGCTTGGGGAAATCTATGGCTACACCTTC	CASGALGEIYGYTF
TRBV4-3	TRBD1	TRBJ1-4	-	TGCGCCAGCAGTCCCGGGACAGGGGTTTCGGGTAATGAAAAACTGTTTTTT	CASSPGTGVSGNEKLFF
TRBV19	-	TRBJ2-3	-	TGTGCCAGTATCCAAAAGGGGGGGCGCCCCACAGATACGCAGTATTTT	CASIQKGGRPTDTQYF
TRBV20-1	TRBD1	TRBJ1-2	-	TGCAGTGCTAGTAAAGGACAGGGCACCTACACCTTC	CSASKGQGTYTF
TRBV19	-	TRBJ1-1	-	TGTGCCAGTAGCCCAGGGTTAAACACTGAAGCTTTCTTT	CASSPGLNTEAFF
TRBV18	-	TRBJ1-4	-	TGTGCCAGCTCACCACCTCGGGGGAGAACTAATGAAAAACTGTTTTTT	CASSPPRGRTNEKLFF
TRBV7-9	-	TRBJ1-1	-	TGTGCCAGCAGCTTGTTCCAGGAGAACACTGAAGCTTTCTTT	CASSLFQENTEAFF
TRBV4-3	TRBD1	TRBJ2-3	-	TGCGCCAGCAGCCAAGAGGGACAGGGAGGCACAGATACGCAGTATTTT	CASSQEGQGGTDTQYF
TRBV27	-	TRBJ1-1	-	TGTGCCAGCAGTTTAGATCAACGAGGGAGTGAAGCTTTCTTT	CASSLDQRGSEAFF
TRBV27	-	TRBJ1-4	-	TGTGCCAGACCGGGGGAAGGGAGCGAAAAACTGTTTTTT	CARPGEGSEKLFF
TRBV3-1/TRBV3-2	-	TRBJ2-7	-	TGTGCCAGCAGCCCCAATTATGGCTCGTCCTACGAGCAGTACTTC	CASSPNYGSSYEQYF
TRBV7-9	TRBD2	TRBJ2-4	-	TGTGCCAGCAGCAGGGGACTAGCGGGGGCTCTAGCCAAAAACATTCAGTACTTC	CASSRGLAGALAKNIQYF
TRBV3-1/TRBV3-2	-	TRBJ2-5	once	TGTGCCAGCAACGAAAACAGGCAAGAGACCCAGTACTTC	CASNENRQETQYF
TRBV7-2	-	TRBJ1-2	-	TGTGCCAGCAGCTTCTCCCATGACAGGTACTATGGCTACACCTTC	CASSFSHDRYYGYTF
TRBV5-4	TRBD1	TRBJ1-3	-	TGTGCCAGCAGCTTCGGGAGGACAGGGGTTGGAAACACCATATATTTT	CASSFGRTGVGNTIYF
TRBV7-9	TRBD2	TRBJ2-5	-	TGTGCCAGCAGCCAGTTGTCCGGGAGGCAAGAGACCCAGTACTTC	CASSQLSGRQETQYF
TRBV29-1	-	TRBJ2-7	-	TGCAGCGTTGAAGAACAGGGGACTTCTTTAGACGAGCAGTACTTC	CSVEEQGTSLDEQYF
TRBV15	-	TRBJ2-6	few	TGTGCCACCAGCAGAGCCCATCCCCTTCGGGTTGGGGCCAACGTCCTGACTTTC	CATSRAHPLRVGANVLTF
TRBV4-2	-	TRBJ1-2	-	TGTGCCAGCAGCCAGGAGTGGTATGGCTACACCTTC	CASSQEWYGYTF
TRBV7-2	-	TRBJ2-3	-	TGTGCCAGCACCCTCGTCACAGGTTCAGATACGCAGTATTTT	CASTLVTGSDTQYF
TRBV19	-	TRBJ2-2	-	TGTGCCAGTAGAAACAGGGTGAACACCGGGGAGCTGTTTTTT	CASRNRVNTGELFF
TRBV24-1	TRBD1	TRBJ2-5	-	TGTGCCACCAGTGATTTGGGGACAGGGCCCCAAGAGACCCAGTACTTC	CATSDLGTGPQETQYF
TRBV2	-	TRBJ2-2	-	TGTGCCAGCAAGTTCACGGTAACCGGGGAGCTGTTTTTT	CASKFTVTGELFF
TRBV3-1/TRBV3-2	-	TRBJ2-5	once	TGTGCCAGCAGCCCCACCGGCTGGGGGGGCTTCCAAGAGACCCAGTACTTC	CASSPTGWGGFQETQYF
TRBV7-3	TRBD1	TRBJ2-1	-	TGTGCCAGCAGCCCGACAGGGGGCCATGAGCAGTTCTTC	CASSPTGGHEQFF
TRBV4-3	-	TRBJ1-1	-	TGCGCCAGCAGCCAAGAGGACAGTTTGAACACTGAAGCTTTCTTT	CASSQEDSLNTEAFF
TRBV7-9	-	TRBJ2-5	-	TGTGCCAGCAGCGAACCCGGGACAACATTAGGGACCCAGTACTTC	CASSEPGTTLGTQYF
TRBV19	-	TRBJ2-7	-	TGTGCCAGTAGTATCCCCGGGGATAATTCCTACGAGCAGTACTTC	CASSIPGDNSYEQYF
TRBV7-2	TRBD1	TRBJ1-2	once	TGTGCCAGCAGTCTAGACAGGGGCCGTGGCTACACCTTC	CASSLDRGRGYTF
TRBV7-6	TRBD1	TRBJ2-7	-	TGTGCCAGCAGCCCAACCCCCGACAGGGCCTACGAGCAGTACTTC	CASSPTPDRAYEQYF
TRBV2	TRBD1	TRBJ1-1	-	TGTGCCAGCAGCAACACCGGGACAGGGACTGAAGCTTTCTTT	CASSNTGTGTEAFF
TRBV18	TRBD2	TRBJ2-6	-	TGTGCCAGCTCACCAGGCGGGGGGACCTCTGGGGCCAACGTCCTGACTTTC	CASSPGGGTSGANVLTF